The rows below give T cell receptor beta chains drawn from one sample of a study of T cells after yellow fever vaccination. TCRdb ran MiXCR on the 5' RACE reads and lists one entry per CDR3 protein. The data hold hundreds of thousands of distinct CDR3 sequences, with approximately 13% observed a single time. Material: PBMCs, obtained on the day of the yellow fever booster vaccination. These receptors were taken from a man younger than 45 who received the YFV17D yellow fever vaccine. CDR3s include the opening cysteine and the closing phenylalanine or tryptophan. Clone size appears in some rows only: once, few, many, or a class for an expanded clone.

j_call	clone_size	v_call	cdr3_aa
TRBJ1-2	.	TRBV12-3/TRBV12-4	CASRSLTGPYGYTF
TRBJ2-4	few	TRBV12-3/TRBV12-4	CASSQIGVIGREQYF
TRBJ2-1	few	TRBV20-1	CSAKHGTSGSHEQFF
TRBJ2-5	.	TRBV2	CSLSTETQYF
TRBJ2-5	.	TRBV20-1	CSARGRERPRETQYF
TRBJ2-3	few	TRBV7-2	CASSLSNRDTDTQYF
TRBJ2-7	few	TRBV20-1	CSAGDGTYEQYF
TRBJ1-1	.	TRBV19	CASLRRGLNTEAFF
TRBJ2-7	.	TRBV7-2	CASSPTRVEQYF
TRBJ2-7	few	TRBV7-2	CASSLVPRGYEQYF
TRBJ2-1	.	TRBV12-3/TRBV12-4	CASSRRTLGDEQFF
TRBJ2-2	.	TRBV30	CALASGRGYTGELFF
TRBJ2-5	.	TRBV10-3	CAIRGGILETQYF
TRBJ2-5	few	TRBV11-2	CASSLGYTGETQYF
TRBJ2-1	many	TRBV6-2/TRBV6-3	CASSRTVSPYNEQFF
TRBJ2-5	few	TRBV11-2	CASSWEGETQYF
TRBJ2-1	.	TRBV18	CASSPSVSYNEQFF
TRBJ2-1	.	TRBV7-2	CASRKGGEFGGNEQFF
TRBJ2-2	.	TRBV25-1	CASSVRTSGTGELFF
TRBJ2-7	.	TRBV5-1	CASGASSSYEQYF
TRBJ2-7	.	TRBV7-2	CASLKMAESYEQYF
TRBJ2-5	few	TRBV5-5	CASSPEAGPGVETQYF
TRBJ2-5	few	TRBV5-1	CASSSTGTSGIETQYF
TRBJ2-6	.	TRBV5-4	CASSFGVAVGANVLTF
TRBJ2-1	.	TRBV20-1	CSARDAVLATNEQFF
TRBJ2-1	.	TRBV12-3/TRBV12-4	CASSLKAEQFF
TRBJ2-3	many	TRBV11-2	CASSSRRIAGVDNTQYF
TRBJ2-1	.	TRBV5-4	CASSPGADRGDEQFF
TRBJ2-7	.	TRBV20-1	CSAVGQMSSYEQYF
TRBJ2-7	few	TRBV20-1	CSANPRGRRYEQYF
TRBJ2-6	.	TRBV30	CAWLGFSGANVLTF
TRBJ2-1	.	TRBV5-6	CASSLAIHKGDEQFF
TRBJ1-4	many	TRBV5-1	CASSSSDLTNEKLFF
TRBJ2-5	many	TRBV5-1	CASSPDPTSGRKETQYF
TRBJ2-1	.	TRBV27	CASSLWELVNEQFF
TRBJ2-1	.	TRBV4-1	CASSQVPGGTYNEQFF